The clone carrying this T cell receptor (beta chain) came up once. The target antigen is unknown. The assay was immunoSEQ multiplex PCR, and TCRdb's table has in-frame clones only and misses some. The data hold 11,000 or so clones, with 86% observed a single time. These data belong to a study of tumor-infiltrating lymphocytes in localized non-small cell lung cancer. Notes on the study in general: TCR sequencing covered a subset of patients with enough tissue.

Looked up from germline, CDR1 is LNHDA and CDR2 is SQIVND (reference sequence). V was shortened by 3 bases and J by 7 bases, with 21 bases between the two germline ends. This CDR3 has 17 amino acids. The clonotype comes from a human donor with non-small cell lung cancer. The sample comprised uninvolved lung tissue not adjacent to the tumor. The chain recombines TRBV19 with TRBJ2-2; tentatively, D is TRBD1 (6 bases). In DNA form, the CDR3 reads TGTGCCAGTAGTATGTGGACCGGGACACCTCCATACGGGGAGCTGTTTTTT. Protein: CASSMWTGTPPYGELFF.